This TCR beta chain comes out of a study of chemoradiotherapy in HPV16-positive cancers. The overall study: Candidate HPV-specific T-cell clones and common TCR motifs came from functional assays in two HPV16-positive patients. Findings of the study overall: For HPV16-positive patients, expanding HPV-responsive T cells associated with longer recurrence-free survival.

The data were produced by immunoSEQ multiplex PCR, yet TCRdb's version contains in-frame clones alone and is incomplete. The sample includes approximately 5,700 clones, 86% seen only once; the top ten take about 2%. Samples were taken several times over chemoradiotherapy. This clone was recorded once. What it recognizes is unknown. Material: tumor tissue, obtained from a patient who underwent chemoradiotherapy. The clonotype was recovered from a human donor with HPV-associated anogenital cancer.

The DNA for the CDR3 is TGTGCCAGCAGTACTAGCGGTTACACCGGGGAGCTGTTTTTT. It codes for CASSTSGYTGELFF. The chain uses TRBV27 and TRBJ2-2, with TRBD2 identical over 8 bases. The J segment lost 3 bases and the V segment lost 5 bases, leaving 2 bases of the junction unmatched. CDR1 MNHEY and CDR2 SMNVEV come from the germline V gene (reference sequence). The CDR3 loop spans 14 amino acids.